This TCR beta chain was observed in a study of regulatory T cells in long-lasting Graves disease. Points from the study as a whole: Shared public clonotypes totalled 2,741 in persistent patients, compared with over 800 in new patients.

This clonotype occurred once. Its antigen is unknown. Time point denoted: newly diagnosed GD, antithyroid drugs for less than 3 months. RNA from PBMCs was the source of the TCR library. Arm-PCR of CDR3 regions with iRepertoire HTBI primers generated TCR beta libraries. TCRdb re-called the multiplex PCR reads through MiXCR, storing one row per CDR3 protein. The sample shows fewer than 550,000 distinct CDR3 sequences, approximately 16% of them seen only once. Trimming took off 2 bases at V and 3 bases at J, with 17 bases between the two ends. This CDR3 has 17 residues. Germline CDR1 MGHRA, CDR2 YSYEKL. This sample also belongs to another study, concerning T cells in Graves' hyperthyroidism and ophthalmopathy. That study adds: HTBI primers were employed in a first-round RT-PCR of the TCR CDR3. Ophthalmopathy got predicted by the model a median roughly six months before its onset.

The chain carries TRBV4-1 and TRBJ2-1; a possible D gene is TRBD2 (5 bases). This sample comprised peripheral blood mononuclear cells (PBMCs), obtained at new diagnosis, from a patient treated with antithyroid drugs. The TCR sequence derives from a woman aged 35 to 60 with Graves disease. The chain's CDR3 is CASSQSPLKRSYNEQFF. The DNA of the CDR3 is TGCGCCAGCAGCCAAAGCCCCTTAAAGCGGAGCTACAATGAGCAGTTCTTC.